The T cell receptor (beta chain) under discussion was sequenced for a study of shared T cell receptors in the human thymus. V was cut by 4 bases and J by 3 bases, with 16 bases left in between. CDR1 SEHNR and CDR2 FQNEAQ come from the germline V gene (reference sequence). CDR3 length: 16 residues. This table comes from immunoSEQ multiplex PCR, and its TCRdb copy is limited to in-frame clones, with some not included. The sample consists of approximately 660,000 clones, roughly 90% of them appearing once. These sequences were also reported in another study, on human thymus T cells.

The source is a boy in the first two years of life with a congenital heart defect. The chain is built from TRBV7-9 and TRBJ1-3; D is perhaps TRBD1 (6 bases). Sequencing was carried out using thymocytes. The CDR3 region is CASSSLRGGNGNTIYF. In DNA form, the CDR3 reads TGTGCCAGCAGCTCTCTTAGGGGGGGTAATGGAAACACCATATATTTT.